This T cell receptor (beta chain) was obtained from a study of T cells in Graves' hyperthyroidism and ophthalmopathy. The V and J ends lost 1 base and 5 bases respectively, with 9 bases between them. In germline, CDR1 is SGHDT, CDR2 YYEEEE. CDR3 length: 14 amino acids. TCR beta CDR3 region amplification was performed from RNA transcripts. The study used the HTBI primer set for a first-round RT-PCR of the TCR CDR3. TCRdb used MiXCR to reprocess the multiplex PCR reads, holding one entry per CDR3 protein. The table lists 200,000 to 250,000 distinct CDR3 sequences, around 17% of them singletons. This clonotype was detected a few times.

Sequencing was carried out using blood. This TCR came from a woman under 30 with Graves' ophthalmopathy. The rearrangement links TRBV5-6 to TRBJ2-2; no definite D call. The CDR3, as DNA: TGTGCCAGCAGCTTGTTGTGGATAACCGGGGAGCTGTTTTTT. Translation gives CASSLLWITGELFF.